This entry features one TCR beta chain sequence. The antigen remains undetermined. TCR sequencing used cDNA made by reverse transcription of extracted RNA. Libraries were prepared by immunoSEQ multiplex PCR; TCRdb keeps only in-frame clonotypes and omits some of them. The sample holds some 210,000 clones, approximately 72% seen once. This CDR3 has 14 residues. Losses at the gene ends were 6 bases for V and 1 base for J; bases not matched to a gene: 5. Germline assignment: CDR1 MNHNY and CDR2 SVGAGI (reference sequence). This sample was taken from a study of CD8+ T cells in alopecia areata. The study's findings and limits: The study found that many expanded lesional clones persisted in scalp and blood during tofacitinib.

As for treatment: oral pan-JAK inhibitor, 5-10 mg twice daily. This sample comprised CD4+ T cells sorted from blood, obtained around week 42, from a patient treated with tofacitinib. This chain uses TRBV6-6 with TRBJ1-1; 7 nucleotides agree with TRBD1. This receptor was taken from a human donor with alopecia areata. This chain's CDR3 is CASRKNRGNTEAFF. The CDR3 coding sequence is TGTGCCAGCAGAAAGAACAGGGGGAACACTGAAGCTTTCTTT.